The T cell receptor (beta chain) under discussion was sequenced for a study of blood T cell repertoires in COVID-19. Study-wide background: Some COVID-19 samples were acute and others convalescent; all came from the United States, Italy and Spain. From T cells, B-cell-depleted T cells, or PBMCs came the material, which was cDNA or gDNA.

CDR1 is MNHNY and CDR2 is SVGAGI in the germline V gene (reference sequence). Losses at the gene ends were 5 bases for V and 4 bases for J; bases not matched to a gene: 8. There are 15 residues in the CDR3. Source study methods: Estimated nucleated cell counts came from reference gene primer amplification. Sequencing used immunoSEQ multiplex PCR; TCRdb keeps in-frame clones, though not all of them. V, J and clone size reflect that table, while D and trimming were determined from the DNA. The data hold approximately 290,000 clones, with approximately 89% observed a single time. This receptor was obtained from a woman aged 60 to 75 with acute or convalescent COVID-19. The source material was peripheral blood. This sequence joins TRBV6-6 and TRBJ1-3, with 7 nucleotides matching TRBD1. For the CDR3, the DNA is TGTGCCAGCAGTCACCCGACAGGGACGGGAAACACCATATATTTT. Its translation: CASSHPTGTGNTIYF.